The 17 T cell receptor beta chains given below trace back to one sample, sequenced in a study of response to subunit inactivated influenza vaccine. MiXCR, applied by TCRdb to the RT-PCR reads, yields one record per CDR3 protein. The sample lists 500,000 to 600,000 distinct CDR3 sequences, 6% to 9% occurring once. The sample was PBMCs from blood, taken around 25 months after vaccination. These receptors all come from a man aged 50 to 75 who received an inactivated influenza vaccine.

A few counts support this clonotype. This chain's CDR3 is CASSFQLSGTTYEQYF. In DNA, the CDR3 is TGTGCCAGCAGCTTTCAGCTCAGCGGAACTACCTACGAGCAGTACTTC. This chain joins TRBV5-5 and TRBJ2-7; D is possibly TRBD2 (5 bases). Per the germline V gene, CDR1 is SGHKS and CDR2 is YYEKEE (reference sequence). This CDR3 region has 16 residues. The ends were cut back, 2 bases at V and 2 bases at J, with 17 bases in the middle.

This clonotype was found a few times. V and J are TRBV4-1 and TRBJ2-7, with D possibly matching TRBD1 (6 bases). The V gene's germline CDR1 is MGHRA and CDR2 YSYEKL. With 0 bases removed from V and 2 bases from J, the gap between germline ends came to 14 bases. CDR3 length: 16 amino acids. CDR3 DNA sequence: TGCGCCAGCAGCCAAGAAGGGAGTAGGGGGACCTACGAGCAGTACTTC. Translated, it gives CASSQEGSRGTYEQYF.

This clonotype occurred a few times. The chain couples TRBV20-1 to TRBJ2-7; 12 bases are a match to TRBD2. Germline CDR1 is DFQATT and CDR2 is SNEGSKA (reference sequence). CDR3 length: 15 residues. The V segment lost 6 bases and the J segment 2 bases; nucleotides outside the gene matches: 8. The CDR3 spells CSAGGLAGKAYEQYF. The CDR3 DNA reads TGCAGTGCCGGCGGACTAGCGGGAAAAGCCTACGAGCAGTACTTC.

The CDR3 protein is CASSPPVGKAFF. The CDR3 nucleotides are TGTGCCAGCAGCCCTCCGGTTGGAAAAGCTTTCTTT. The genes are TRBV5-5 and TRBJ1-1; the D is unclear. The CDR3 loop spans 12 amino acids. Germline CDR1 SGHKS, CDR2 YYEKEE (reference sequence). Trimming stripped 4 bases from V and 9 bases from J, with 13 bases between.

This clonotype was counted between two and nine times. V and J are TRBV6-2 or TRBV6-3 and TRBJ2-7; 8 positions match TRBD1. The CDR3 spans 15 residues. Germline V CDR1 and CDR2: MNHEY, SVGEGT. After removal of 4 bases from V and 3 bases from J, the junction contained 8 bases not matched to a gene. CDR3 sequence reads: CASSSTGTGRYEQYF. In DNA form, the CDR3 reads TGTGCCAGCAGTTCAACCGGGACAGGTCGCTACGAGCAGTACTTC.

This clonotype came up a few times. This chain uses TRBV12-3 or TRBV12-4 with TRBJ2-3, with a tentative D call TRBD2 (6 bases). The CDR3 has 15 residues. Trimming took off 3 bases at V and 2 bases at J, with 12 bases between the two ends. CDR3 DNA: TGTGCCAGCAGTTTGGGACTTACAGACACAGATACGCAGTATTTT. Translated: CASSLGLTDTDTQYF.

The chain has TRBV7-2 and TRBJ2-3, with a weak D call TRBD1 (6 bases). The germline CDR1 and CDR2 sequences are SGHTA and FQGNSA. Trimming removed 5 bases from V and 4 bases from J, with 13 bases in between. The CDR3 loop spans 14 amino acids. Here the CDR3 reads CASSPEQGADTQYF. CDR3 in DNA: TGTGCCAGCAGCCCCGAACAGGGTGCAGATACGCAGTATTTT.

J is TRBJ2-6 and V is TRBV10-1; 9 bases are shared with TRBD1. The CDR3 has 22 amino acids. Germline V CDR1 and CDR2: WNHNN, SYGVQD (reference sequence). V lost 6 bases to trimming and J lost 1 base; unmatched junction nucleotides: 22. The CDR3 region is CASRRDREDNKLRFSGANVLTF. The DNA for the CDR3 is TGCGCCAGCAGACGGGACAGGGAAGATAATAAATTGAGGTTTTCTGGGGCCAACGTCCTGACTTTC.

The chain recombines TRBV5-4 with TRBJ2-5; D perhaps matches TRBD1 (6 bases). Germline CDR1 reads SGHNT; CDR2 reads YYREEE (reference sequence). Trimming took 1 base from V and 5 from J, leaving 12 bases between them. The length of the CDR3 is 14 residues. The CDR3 nucleotides are TGTGCCAGCAGCTTGTCTGGGGGCGAGGAGACCCAGTACTTC. It translates to CASSLSGGEETQYF.

This clonotype showed up many times. CDR3 residues: CASSFPSGRANYGYTF. CDR3 nucleotides: TGTGCCAGCAGTTTCCCGAGCGGCAGGGCGAACTATGGCTACACCTTC. The chain carries TRBV28 and TRBJ1-2; a possible D gene is TRBD1 (5 bases). Germline CDR1 MDHEN, CDR2 SYDVKM. Trimming took off 3 bases at V and 2 bases at J, with 16 bases between the two ends. The CDR3 spans 16 residues.

This clonotype occurred a few times. V gene TRBV5-1 combines with J gene TRBJ2-5, with D possibly being TRBD1 (7 bases). Per germline, CDR1 SGHRS and CDR2 YFSETQ. Trimming pared 4 bases from V and 1 base from J, leaving 11 bases between. The CDR3 sequence is 14 residues long. This CDR3 reads CASSPGDSQETQYF. In DNA form, the CDR3 reads TGCGCCAGCAGCCCGGGGGACAGCCAAGAGACCCAGTACTTC. Based on the CDR3 plus reference TRBV5-1 and TRBJ2-5, the full variable domain is KAGVTQTPRYLIKTRGQQVTLSCSPISGHRSVSWYQQTPGQGLQFLFEYFSETQRNKGNFPGRFSGRQFSNSRSEMNVSTLELGDSALYLCASSPGDSQETQYFGPGTRLLVL.

The V gene is TRBV7-2, the J gene TRBJ2-5; no reliable D call. Germline V gene lookup returns CDR1 SGHTA and CDR2 FQGNSA. The CDR3 is 13 residues long. The V and J ends lost 5 bases and 6 bases respectively, with 13 bases between them. Here the CDR3 DNA reads TGTGCCAGCAGCGGCCGGGCCTCAAAGACCCAGTACTTC. This codes for CASSGRASKTQYF.

The genes are TRBV5-1 and TRBJ2-5; D may be TRBD2 (6 bases). Trimming stripped 4 bases from V and 5 bases from J, with 21 bases between. The CDR3 contains 16 residues. The germline V gene has CDR1 SGHRS and CDR2 YFSETQ. The CDR3 protein is CASSPGTFSGGETQYF. The DNA of the CDR3 is TGCGCCAGCAGCCCTGGGACTTTTTCGGGCGGGGAGACCCAGTACTTC.

This clonotype was counted only a few times. The chain couples TRBV5-1 to TRBJ2-5; 13 bases agree with TRBD2. Germline V lookup: CDR1 SGHRS, CDR2 YFSETQ. This CDR3 spans 16 amino acids. The V gene end was trimmed by 6 bases and the J gene end by 4 bases; junction bases not matched to a gene: 9. This CDR3 reads CASTAGLAGETETQYF. The CDR3 bases are TGCGCCAGCACCGCAGGACTAGCGGGGGAGACAGAGACCCAGTACTTC.

The chain has TRBV7-2 and TRBJ2-7, with D possibly TRBD1 on 6 matching bases. V lost 2 bases and J lost 5, with 16 bases in between. CDR3 length equals 15 residues. Germline CDR1 is SGHTA and CDR2 is FQGNSA. Here the CDR3 DNA reads TGTGCCAGCAGCTTACGGTGGGGGCAACGGGACGAGCAGTACTTC. It specifies CASSLRWGQRDEQYF.

This chain links TRBV10-3 with TRBJ2-1; TRBD1 or TRBD2 may be the D gene (5 bases each). The germline V gene has CDR1 ENHRY and CDR2 SYGVKD. The germline V and J ends were trimmed by 4 bases and 4 bases, with 11 bases remaining between them. This CDR3 comprises 14 residues. CDR3 DNA: TGTGCCATCAGTGTGGGGGATGAGTACAATGAGCAGTTCTTC. It encodes CAISVGDEYNEQFF.

This sequence joins TRBV7-6 and TRBJ2-3; no clear D. CDR1 and CDR2 (germline): SGHVS, FNYEAQ. This CDR3 spans 14 amino acids. Trimming took 0 bases from V and 4 from J, leaving 8 bases between them. CDR3 in amino acids: CASSLAASSDTQYF. CDR3 nucleotide sequence: TGTGCCAGCAGCTTAGCAGCAAGCTCAGATACGCAGTATTTT.